These T cell receptor beta chains were read from a single sample in a study of patients and donors after allogeneic stem cell transplantation. One entry per CDR3 protein, called by TCRdb with MiXCR from the RT-PCR reads. The table shows under 200,000 distinct CDR3 sequences, with approximately 25% occurring only once. Sequences were obtained from blood, either unsorted or a sorted T cell fraction (not recorded which). These receptors were obtained from a human donor who was either an allogeneic HSCT recipient or a stem cell or donor lymphocyte infusion donor (not recorded which). It is not recorded whose cells these are; they may come from a transplant donor. Both conserved end residues are trimmed from each CDR3.

TRBJ1-1 TRBV6-2/TRBV6-3 ASSVQGFTEAF
TRBJ2-2 TRBV25-1 ASSRDRDRHRTGELF
TRBJ1-5 TRBV5-1 ASSYGQVGQPQH
TRBJ2-4 TRBV7-2 ASSIPGVIKNIQY
TRBJ2-2 TRBV12-3/TRBV12-4 ASSRQAVNTGELF
TRBJ1-3 TRBV2 ASTSGRGTFLQGNTIY
TRBJ2-1 TRBV7-2 ASSFHRGTVYNEQF
TRBJ1-5 TRBV25-1 ASSRQGHQPQH
TRBJ2-1 TRBV6-1 ASSDFGGGKDNEQF
TRBJ2-3 TRBV6-5 ASSLSSGGAVDTQY
TRBJ2-7 TRBV2 ASSERSDGGPYEQY
TRBJ1-6 TRBV7-2 ASSLGERGEFPYNSPLH
TRBJ1-2 TRBV9 ASSAYEATGLSYT